What follows is one TCR beta chain and its context. As to time point: cycle 4 day 1 (C4D1), after 5 to 7 weeks of nivolumab. With no exception, relapse followed autologous stem cell transplantation in all patients, and brentuximab vedotin exposure varied. The sample is drawn from a study of PD-1 blockade in classical Hodgkin lymphoma. The CDR3 spans 17 residues. J was trimmed by 6 bases and V by 2 bases; bases with no gene match: 9. Germline lookup yields CDR1 KGHSH and CDR2 LQKENI. Using immunoSEQ multiplex PCR, the repertoire was profiled, and TCRdb retains in-frame clones only, with some absent. This sample yields over 60,000 clones, of which around nine tenths are seen a single time; more than 7.5% belongs to the top ten.

The origin of this receptor is a human donor with classical Hodgkin lymphoma. The chain has TRBV18 and TRBJ2-1; 11 bases fit TRBD2. The sample was peripheral blood mononuclear cells (PBMCs), taken before the fourth cycle of nivolumab. CDR3 residues: CASSPGSGRAHGNEQFF. CDR3 coding DNA: TGTGCCAGCTCACCAGGTAGCGGGAGGGCCCATGGCAATGAGCAGTTCTTC.